The present TCR beta chain was sequenced within a study of T-cell memory formation after mild COVID-19. TCRdb re-derived calls from the 5' RACE reads in MiXCR, one entry per CDR3 protein. Among tens of thousands of distinct CDR3 sequences, around 25% were seen once, and the ten largest hold about 40%. The CDR3 runs 14 residues. From germline, CDR1 is DFQATT and CDR2 SNEGSKA (reference sequence). V was shortened by 0 bases and J by 6 bases, with 15 bases between the two germline ends. This chain connects TRBV20-1 to TRBJ2-7; tentative D call: TRBD1 (6 bases). The origin of this receptor is a man in his late teens or twenties who had mild COVID-19 (a few samples of this study predate the infection). Cell type and time point are not known. Sample: PBMCs or a T cell subset sorted from them (not recorded which). The CDR3 sequence: CSAREGRGWGEQYF. CDR3 DNA sequence: TGCAGTGCTAGAGAGGGCAGGGGTTGGGGCGAGCAGTACTTC.